Each of the 13 T cell receptor beta chains below was sequenced from the same sample in a study of shared T cell receptors in the human thymus. Assay: immunoSEQ multiplex PCR; the TCRdb copy retains only in-frame clones and omits some. The sample holds some 400,000 clones; approximately 95% are singletons and the top ten take approximately 0.02%. The sample taken for sequencing was thymocytes. Receptors originate from a human donor.

The V gene is TRBV15, the J gene TRBJ1-2; 9 bases fit TRBD1. With V trimmed by 1 base and J by 4 bases, 10 bases remained unmatched. Germline lookup yields CDR1 LNHNV and CDR2 YYDKDF (reference sequence). This CDR3 contains 17 residues. CDR3 amino acids: CATSRVQGARNLYGYTF. CDR3 in DNA: TGTGCCACCAGCAGAGTACAGGGGGCGCGGAACCTCTATGGCTACACCTTC. Using reference TRBV15 and TRBJ1-2 for the parts outside the CDR3, the full variable domain is DAMVIQNPRYQVTQFGKPVTLSCSQTLNHNVMYWYQQKSSQAPKLLFHYYDKDFNNEADTPDNFQSRRPNTSFCFLDIRSPGLGDTAMYLCATSRVQGARNLYGYTFGSGTRLTVV.

The chain joins TRBV5-4 to TRBJ2-7, with 7 nucleotides matching TRBD2. Germline loops: CDR1 SGHNT, CDR2 YYREEE (reference sequence). This CDR3 has 16 residues. Trimming removed 3 bases from V and 1 base from J; junction bases left unmatched: 10. The CDR3 here is CASSYGGTQPSYEQYF. For the CDR3, the DNA is TGTGCCAGCAGCTACGGGGGGACTCAACCTTCCTACGAGCAGTACTTC.

V and J are TRBV13 and TRBJ1-5, with D uncertain. The CDR3 has 16 residues. CDR1 and CDR2 (germline): PRHDT, FYEKMQ (reference sequence). Trimming removed 5 bases from V and 3 bases from J, with 17 bases in between. The CDR3 nucleotides are TGTGCCAGCAGCGAAGGGCGGGGTGGGGTCAATCAGCCCCAGCATTTT. It codes for CASSEGRGGVNQPQHF.

A word on this clone: A read error may produce the germline difference seen at one junction end. This chain links TRBV7-6 with TRBJ2-2; the match to TRBD1 covers 9 bases. The length of the CDR3 is 15 residues. Germline lookup yields CDR1 SGHVS and CDR2 FNYEAQ. In nucleotides, the CDR3 is TGTGCCAGCAACTTACAGGGGGCTGAAACCGGGGAGCTGTTTTTT. Translated: CASNLQGAETGELFF.

The genes are TRBV29-1 and TRBJ2-7; TRBD2 matches 8 bases. With V trimmed by 7 bases and J by 4 bases, 12 bases remained unmatched. Germline V gene sequence: CDR1 SQVTM, CDR2 ANQGSEA. CDR3 length: 14 residues. This CDR3 reads CSANAAGVGYEQYF. The CDR3 bases are TGCAGCGCTAACGCAGCGGGAGTAGGATACGAGCAGTACTTC.

This chain links TRBV27 with TRBJ2-2; 9 nucleotides match TRBD2. Germline V lookup: CDR1 MNHEY, CDR2 SMNVEV (reference sequence). The CDR3 contains 17 residues. Losses at the gene ends were 4 bases for V and 0 bases for J; bases not matched to a gene: 6. Written as DNA, the CDR3 is TGTGCCAGCAGTTCACGACTAGCGGAGCCGAACACCGGGGAGCTGTTTTTT. Amino acids: CASSSRLAEPNTGELFF.

This clone was detected only once. CDR3: CASTHRDFTYNEQFF. The CDR3 DNA reads TGTGCCAGCACCCACAGGGATTTTACCTACAATGAGCAGTTCTTC. The chain recombines TRBV28 with TRBJ2-1, with D possibly matching TRBD1 (6 bases). CDR3 size: 15 residues. Looked up from germline, CDR1 is MDHEN and CDR2 is SYDVKM. The V gene lost 7 bases and the J gene lost 2 bases, with 15 bases spanning the gap.

The table lists this clone with a count of one. The J gene is TRBJ1-1, the V gene TRBV27; no clear D. Germline-derived CDR1 and CDR2 are MNHEY and SMNVEV (reference sequence). The CDR3 is 15 residues long. Trimming cost V 1 base and J 4 bases, with 13 bases left between them. The CDR3 DNA is TGTGCCAGCAGTTTATGCCCGTCTGCCGTCACTGAAGCTTTCTTT. Its translation is CASSLCPSAVTEAFF.

V is TRBV4-1 and J is TRBJ1-1, with 9 bases fitting TRBD1. Germline V gene data show CDR1 as MGHRA and CDR2 as YSYEKL. This CDR3 is 16 amino acids long. After removal of 0 bases from V and 1 base from J, the junction contained 3 bases not matched to a gene. The DNA for the CDR3 is TGCGCCAGCAGCCAAGATAGGGACAGGGCGAACACTGAAGCTTTCTTT. Translation gives CASSQDRDRANTEAFF.

The rearrangement uses TRBV4-1 and TRBJ2-3, with D possibly being TRBD2 (6 bases). The CDR3 is 15 residues long. V was trimmed by 4 bases and J by 4 bases, leaving 15 bases between them. Germline V gene sequence: CDR1 MGHRA, CDR2 YSYEKL. The CDR3 reads CASSPMEGAADTQYF. CDR3 DNA sequence: TGCGCCAGCAGCCCCATGGAGGGAGCGGCAGATACGCAGTATTTT.

The chain uses TRBV10-3 and TRBJ2-1; no reliable D call. Germline lookup yields CDR1 ENHRY and CDR2 SYGVKD. The CDR3 runs to 14 residues. With 2 bases removed from V and 8 bases from J, the gap between germline ends came to 13 bases. CDR3 nucleotide sequence: TGTGCCATCAGTGAGAGATTCTCGGGCGATGAGCAGTTCTTC. Protein: CAISERFSGDEQFF.

This rearrangement joins TRBV15 to TRBJ2-4, with TRBD1 matching 7 bases. This CDR3 is 15 amino acids long. Trimming removed 2 bases from V and 6 bases from J; junction bases left unmatched: 7. CDR1 is LNHNV, CDR2 YYDKDF, per germline (reference sequence). CDR3 DNA sequence: TGTGCCACCAGCAGAAACGACAGGGCCGGAAACATTCAGTACTTC. It is translated as CATSRNDRAGNIQYF.

This sequence joins TRBV9 and TRBJ2-3, with D unclear. The germline V gene encodes CDR1 SGDLS and CDR2 YYNGEE. Trimming shortened V by 3 bases and J by 1 base, and 6 bases separated the two germline ends. This CDR3 is built from 13 residues. The CDR3 loop is CASSGDGTDTQYF. In DNA form, the CDR3 reads TGTGCCAGCAGCGGAGACGGCACAGATACGCAGTATTTT.